The 13 T cell receptor beta chains given below trace back to one sample, sequenced in a study of Tregs in tolerant kidney transplant recipients. TCRdb keeps only in-frame clones here, not all; method: immunoSEQ multiplex PCR. In the table there are roughly 99,000 clones, under 95% of which are singletons. Here the sequenced sample was CD4+ T cells from blood, taken before the transplant. Receptor source: a human donor who received a combined kidney and bone marrow transplant.

This sequence joins TRBV5-1 and TRBJ2-7, with 7 bases lining up with TRBD1. The germline V gene has CDR1 SGHRS and CDR2 YFSETQ. V shed 4 bases and J 1 base; nucleotides not matched to a gene: 11. The CDR3 length is 16 residues. DNA for the CDR3: TGCGCCAGCAGCCTACAGACAGGGTTTCAATCCTACGAGCAGTACTTC. Translating gives CASSLQTGFQSYEQYF.

This rearrangement joins TRBV11-2 to TRBJ2-7; D not certain. Germline V gene lookup returns CDR1 SGHAT and CDR2 FQNNGV. This CDR3 is 13 amino acids long. The V gene lost 1 base and the J gene lost 6 bases, with 10 bases spanning the gap. CDR3 region: CASSLVLIGEQYF. The CDR3 DNA reads as TGTGCCAGCAGCTTAGTGCTGATCGGCGAGCAGTACTTC.

This clone was recorded once. J is TRBJ1-2 and V is TRBV5-5; tentative D call: TRBD1 (6 bases). V was pared by 3 bases and J by 3 bases, with 15 bases between. CDR1 and CDR2 from the germline V gene are SGHKS and YYEKEE (reference sequence). This CDR3 spans 15 amino acids. This CDR3 is CASSSGTHEDYGYTF. CDR3 DNA: TGTGCCAGCAGCTCCGGGACACATGAGGACTATGGCTACACCTTC.

V is TRBV18 and J is TRBJ2-3, with D perhaps TRBD1 (6 bases). CDR3 length equals 17 residues. V lost 4 bases and J 2 bases, leaving 19 bases between the germline ends. The germline CDR1 and CDR2 sequences are KGHSH and LQKENI. The CDR3 protein is CASSRGMGQPTTDTQYF. In nucleotides, the CDR3 is TGTGCCAGCTCACGGGGGATGGGACAACCTACCACAGATACGCAGTATTTT.

The rearrangement links TRBV7-8 to TRBJ1-1; 7 bases line up with TRBD1. CDR1 and CDR2 (germline): SGHVS, FQNEAQ. The CDR3 runs to 11 residues. V trimming: 5 bases; J trimming: 14 bases; junction bases outside the gene matches: 8. CDR3 in DNA: TGTGCCAGCAGCGGGGACAGAGAAGTATTCTTT. Translating gives CASSGDREVFF.

The genes are TRBV4-3 and TRBJ2-1; 8 bases fit TRBD2. This CDR3 contains 17 residues. Trimming took 0 bases from V and 4 from J; bases not matched to a gene: 8. Germline assignment: CDR1 LGHNA and CDR2 YSLEER. The CDR3 region has the DNA TGCGCCAGCAGCCAAGATCTCTGGGCGGGGGGTTACAATGAGCAGTTCTTC. It yields the protein CASSQDLWAGGYNEQFF.

The chain has TRBV7-3 and TRBJ1-1, with D maybe TRBD1 (6 bases). Trimming shortened V by 5 bases and J by 5 bases, and 18 bases separated the two germline ends. The CDR3 is 15 residues long. Germline V lookup: CDR1 SGHTA, CDR2 FQGTGA. The CDR3, as DNA: TGTGCCAGCAGCCGAGGAGGGGGGCGGGGGACTGAAGCTTTCTTT. Translating gives CASSRGGGRGTEAFF. Full variable domain (remainder filled in from reference TRBV7-3 and TRBJ1-1): GAGVSQTPSNKVTEKGKYVELRCDPISGHTALYWYRQSLGQGPEFLIYFQGTGAADDSGLPNDRFFAVRPEGSVSTLKIQRTERGDSAVYLCASSRGGGRGTEAFFGQGTRLTVV.

This chain links TRBV29-1 with TRBJ1-2, with D uncertain. Looked up from germline, CDR1 is SQVTM and CDR2 is ANQGSEA. V was trimmed by 4 bases and J by 2 bases, leaving 11 bases between them. The CDR3 is 13 amino acids. CDR3 in amino acids: CSVVGSGNYGYTF. The DNA of the CDR3 is TGCAGCGTTGTGGGTTCGGGGAACTATGGCTACACCTTC.

The chain has TRBV7-9 and TRBJ1-2; D possibly corresponds to TRBD1 (5 bases). The CDR3 is 14 residues long. CDR1 is SEHNR, CDR2 FQNEAQ, per germline (reference sequence). V was cut by 5 bases and J by 0 bases, with 10 bases left in between. CDR3 sequence reads: CASSQGVSNYGYTF. CDR3 nucleotides: TGTGCCAGCAGCCAAGGGGTTTCTAACTATGGCTACACCTTC.

The V call is TRBV20-1, the J call TRBJ2-7; D gene ambiguous. Germline CDR1 is DFQATT and CDR2 is SNEGSKA (reference sequence). This CDR3 region has 10 residues. CDR3 nucleotides: TGCAGCGTTACCCTATACGAGCAGTACTTC. Its protein is CSVTLYEQYF.

The chain recombines TRBV7-9 with TRBJ1-1, with D perhaps matching TRBD1 (5 bases). V dropped 3 bases and J dropped 10 bases, with 18 bases sitting between them. This CDR3 is 14 amino acids long. CDR1 and CDR2 from the germline V gene are SEHNR and FQNEAQ (reference sequence). CDR3: CASSLDIGVGRAFF. CDR3 bases: TGTGCCAGCAGCTTGGACATAGGAGTGGGAAGAGCTTTCTTT.

This clone showed up just once. This chain connects TRBV15 to TRBJ2-7; possibly TRBD1 for D (5 bases). CDR1 is LNHNV, CDR2 YYDKDF, per germline (reference sequence). Trimming took 0 bases from V and 2 from J, leaving 8 bases between them. This CDR3 has 14 residues. The CDR3 DNA reads TGTGCCACCAGCAGAGATCAAGGGGCCTACGAGCAGTACTTC. Its protein product is CATSRDQGAYEQYF. The full variable domain, completed using reference TRBV15 and TRBJ2-7, is DAMVIQNPRYQVTQFGKPVTLSCSQTLNHNVMYWYQQKSSQAPKLLFHYYDKDFNNEADTPDNFQSRRPNTSFCFLDIRSPGLGDTAMYLCATSRDQGAYEQYFGPGTRLTVT.

This clone has just one count. The chain recombines TRBV7-3 with TRBJ2-1, with 12 bases fitting TRBD2. J gave up 6 bases and V 4 bases, and 10 bases lay outside the gene matches. This CDR3 has 17 residues. CDR1 is SGHTA and CDR2 is FQGTGA in the germline V gene. The CDR3 nucleotides read TGTGCCAGCAGCTCGGCCACGACTAGCGGGAGCTTCAATGAGCAGTTCTTC. The encoded protein is CASSSATTSGSFNEQFF.